This TCR beta chain came from a study of blood T cells in healthy people across ages. In its sample, this clonotype was seen a few times. Using a J-beta primer mix together with a sample-barcoded 5' primer, a second PCR was run for roughly 6 to 12 cycles. Each CDR3 protein is one row after TCRdb ran MiXCR on the 5' RACE reads. The table includes about 970,000 distinct CDR3 sequences, roughly 51% detected once. Drawing of peripheral blood yielded 8.5 to 10 milliliters from each donor. The TCR was taken from a woman aged 55-70 years in good health. Sequencing input: blood.

The CDR3 sequence: CRVSGVTYNEQFF. The CDR3 region has the DNA TGCAGGGTGAGCGGGGTAACCTACAATGAGCAGTTCTTC. This chain connects TRBV20-1 to TRBJ2-1, with 7 bases lining up with TRBD2. Germline V lookup: CDR1 DFQATT, CDR2 SNEGSKA (reference sequence). The length of the CDR3 is 13 residues.